What follows are 27 T cell receptor beta chains derived from one specimen sequenced in a study of cytomegalovirus exposure and HLA in healthy donors. Primers: 60 Vbeta forward and 13 Jbeta reverse. Assay used: immunoSEQ multiplex PCR; TCRdb lists only in-frame clones, some missing. The repertoire has about 160,000 clones, around four fifths of them found once; the top ten carry roughly 9.7%. Sequenced material: PBMCs. The receptors stem from a man younger than 30 in good health and CMV-seropositive.

This clone was counted only a few times. The V call is TRBV29-1, the J call TRBJ2-2; D might be TRBD1 (6 bases). There are 12 residues in the CDR3. The germline gives CDR1 SQVTM, CDR2 ANQGSEA. The ends were cut back, 5 bases at V and 5 bases at J, with 9 bases in the middle. Written as DNA, the CDR3 is TGCAGCGTTTACAGGGCTACCGGGGAGCTGTTTTTT. It is translated as CSVYRATGELFF.

The V call is TRBV4-3, the J call TRBJ2-5; TRBD2 agrees at 9 bases. Judging by the DNA end, TRBJ2-7 fits better; the J call may be wrong. The germline gives CDR1 LGHNA, CDR2 YSLEER. The CDR3 spans 16 residues. Here the CDR3 reads CASSQDSGGRAYEQYF. In DNA form, the CDR3 reads TGCGCCAGCAGCCAAGATTCCGGCGGGAGGGCCTACGAGCAGTACTTC.

This clone showed up just once. V gene TRBV5-4 combines with J gene TRBJ2-5; TRBD2 matches 10 bases. The junction had 7 bases not matched to a gene; V was cut back by 3 bases and J by 2 bases. This CDR3 is 16 amino acids long. CDR1 and CDR2 from the germline V gene are SGHNT and YYREEE (reference sequence). The CDR3: CASSSPASGGQETQYF. CDR3 coding DNA: TGTGCCAGCAGCTCCCCGGCTAGCGGGGGACAAGAGACCCAGTACTTC.

The chain is built from TRBV5-6 and TRBJ2-5; 9 bases are a match to TRBD1. Losses at the gene ends were 2 bases for V and 5 bases for J; bases not matched to a gene: 1. The V gene's germline CDR1 is SGHDT and CDR2 YYEEEE. The CDR3 sequence is 13 residues long. DNA of the CDR3: TGTGCCAGCAGCTTAGGGACAGGGGAGACCCAGTACTTC. Its translation is CASSLGTGETQYF.

The chain combines TRBV15 with TRBJ2-7, with 7 positions matching TRBD1. This CDR3 has 15 residues. V lost 3 bases and J lost 2; bases outside the gene matches: 7. Germline CDR1 and CDR2: LNHNV and YYDKDF (reference sequence). The CDR3 sequence: CATSRGWDSPYEQYF. CDR3 in DNA: TGTGCCACCAGCAGGGGCTGGGACAGTCCCTACGAGCAGTACTTC.

The chain links TRBV5-4 to TRBJ1-1; D is perhaps TRBD1 (5 bases). The CDR3 covers 14 residues. V gave up 3 bases and J gave up 1 base, with 10 bases separating them. Germline V gene sequence: CDR1 SGHNT, CDR2 YYREEE (reference sequence). CDR3: CASSSWGGNTEAFF. In DNA, the CDR3 is TGTGCCAGCAGCTCATGGGGGGGGAACACTGAAGCTTTCTTT.

The V gene is TRBV5-1, the J gene TRBJ1-2; 7 nucleotides match TRBD1. The germline V gene has CDR1 SGHRS and CDR2 YFSETQ. The J segment lost 0 bases and the V segment lost 4 bases, leaving 3 bases of the junction unmatched. This CDR3 region has 14 residues. CDR3 protein: CASSHGTANYGYTF. CDR3 sequence (DNA): TGCGCCAGCAGCCATGGGACAGCTAACTATGGCTACACCTTC. Full variable domain (missing parts from reference TRBV5-1 and TRBJ1-2): KAGVTQTPRYLIKTRGQQVTLSCSPISGHRSVSWYQQTPGQGLQFLFEYFSETQRNKGNFPGRFSGRQFSNSRSEMNVSTLELGDSALYLCASSHGTANYGYTFGSGTRLTVV.

The chain uses TRBV6-5 and TRBJ2-7; D is possibly TRBD2 (6 bases). Germline V gene lookup returns CDR1 MNHEY and CDR2 SVGAGI. Trimming cost V 2 bases and J 0 bases, with 11 bases left between them. The CDR3 loop spans 15 amino acids. In DNA form, the CDR3 reads TGTGCCAGCAGTTACGGGCGGGACCCCTCCTACGAGCAGTACTTC. Translation gives CASSYGRDPSYEQYF.

The gene calls are TRBV5-6 and TRBJ2-7, with D possibly matching TRBD2 (6 bases). Looked up from germline, CDR1 is SGHDT and CDR2 is YYEEEE. CDR3 length equals 14 residues. Trimming stripped 4 bases from V and 3 bases from J, with 14 bases between. As DNA, the CDR3 is TGTGCCAGCAGCCCCGGGACTTCCAACTACGAGCAGTACTTC. Its translation: CASSPGTSNYEQYF.

V is TRBV9 and J is TRBJ1-4; D unresolved. Germline loops: CDR1 SGDLS, CDR2 YYNGEE. The V gene lost 4 bases and the J gene lost 0 bases, with 13 bases spanning the gap. This CDR3 has 16 residues. This CDR3 reads CASSPRGDATNEKLFF. The CDR3 DNA is TGTGCCAGCAGCCCCCGAGGCGATGCAACTAATGAAAAACTGTTTTTT.

The chain uses TRBV7-9 and TRBJ2-3; D is unresolved. The V end lost 1 base, the J end lost 8 bases, and 7 bases lay between the germline ends. Germline V lookup: CDR1 SEHNR, CDR2 FQNEAQ (reference sequence). The CDR3 covers 12 residues. The CDR3: CASSLVQATQYF. CDR3 coding DNA: TGTGCCAGCAGCTTAGTCCAGGCTACGCAGTATTTT.

The chain combines TRBV18 with TRBJ2-5; D ambiguous. The V end lost 2 bases, the J end lost 5 bases, and 12 bases lay between the germline ends. The CDR3 totals 14 residues. Germline assignment: CDR1 KGHSH and CDR2 LQKENI. The CDR3 coding sequence is TGTGCCAGCTCACCAAGTCCATCGAGGGAGACCCAGTACTTC. Amino acids: CASSPSPSRETQYF.

The CDR3 region is CASSQDAGGLTYEQYF. The CDR3 coding sequence is TGCGCCAGCAGCCAAGATGCGGGAGGGCTAACCTACGAGCAGTACTTC. The chain uses TRBV4-3 and TRBJ2-5; TRBD2 matches 9 bases. TRBJ2-7 explains the end of the DNA better; the J call may be wrong. CDR3 size: 16 residues. CDR1 LGHNA and CDR2 YSLEER come from the germline V gene.

The gene calls are TRBV25-1 and TRBJ2-7; D gene unclear. CDR1 is MGHDK and CDR2 is SYGVNS in the germline V gene. With 4 bases removed from V and 4 bases from J, the gap between germline ends came to 11 bases. The CDR3 runs to 13 residues. The chain's CDR3 is CASSGPNSYEQYF. The CDR3 DNA is TGTGCCAGCAGTGGACCAAACAGTTACGAGCAGTACTTC.

This clone has a single count. A junction end diverges from the germline sequence, so it may reflect a read error. V and J are TRBV28 and TRBJ1-1; D remains ambiguous. This CDR3 has 13 residues. Germline V gene sequence: CDR1 MDHEN, CDR2 SYDVKM. This chain's CDR3 is CASSFLRGVPPNF. For the CDR3, the DNA is TGTGCCAGCAGTTTTCTAAGAGGAGTTCCTCCAAACTTT.

On this clone itself: The junction departs from germline at one end; a sequencing error may be responsible. The sample has other DNA sequences that encode this CDR3 too. CDR3 amino acids: CASSVDAIYGYTF. The CDR3 DNA reads as TGCGCCAGTAGTGTCGATGCTATCTATGGCTACACCTTC. J is TRBJ1-2 and V is TRBV19; D is ambiguous. CDR3 size: 13 residues. The V gene's germline CDR1 is LNHDA and CDR2 SQIVND (reference sequence).

The chain links TRBV28 to TRBJ1-1; possibly TRBD1 for D (5 bases). The germline V gene encodes CDR1 MDHEN and CDR2 SYDVKM. The CDR3 consists of 12 residues. The V end lost 6 bases, the J end lost 5 bases, and 10 bases lay between the germline ends. The DNA for the CDR3 is TGTGCCAGCAGACCGGGGGGGACTGAAGCTTTCTTT. Translation gives CASRPGGTEAFF.

The table lists this clone with a few counts. The V and J genes are TRBV5-1 and TRBJ2-3; possible D gene TRBD2, 6 bases. Deletions cut 4 bases from V and 0 bases from J, with 9 bases between. The CDR3 length is 14 residues. Germline V lookup: CDR1 SGHRS, CDR2 YFSETQ. This CDR3 reads CASSHGGSTDTQYF. CDR3 sequence (DNA): TGCGCCAGCAGCCATGGGGGGAGCACAGATACGCAGTATTTT.

J is TRBJ1-2 and V is TRBV4-2; 8 bases map to TRBD1. Germline-derived CDR1 and CDR2 are LGHNA and YNFKEQ. The length of the CDR3 is 14 residues. Germline trimming cut 1 base from V and 4 bases from J; bases unmatched to any gene: 2. CDR3 amino acids: CASSQGQGAYGYTF. Here the CDR3 DNA reads TGTGCCAGCAGCCAAGGGCAGGGGGCCTATGGCTACACCTTC.

The rearrangement uses TRBV5-1 and TRBJ1-2; no clear D gene. This CDR3 comprises 14 residues. Germline CDR1 SGHRS, CDR2 YFSETQ. The V end lost 2 bases, the J end lost 4 bases, and 12 bases lay between the germline ends. CDR3 residues: CASSLSGVPYGYTF. For the CDR3, the DNA is TGCGCCAGCAGCTTATCAGGTGTACCCTATGGCTACACCTTC.

The chain links TRBV15 to TRBJ2-5, with a tentative D call TRBD1 (7 bases). Trimming shortened V by 5 bases and J by 7 bases, and 26 bases separated the two germline ends. The CDR3 covers 17 residues. Germline loops: CDR1 LNHNV, CDR2 YYDKDF (reference sequence). This CDR3 is CATSRRGDRDSTRTQYF. The DNA for the CDR3 is TGTGCCACCAGCCGGAGGGGGGACCGGGACAGTACCAGGACCCAGTACTTC.

Remarks on this clone: This CDR3 is also generated by other DNA sequences in the sample. V usage is TRBV7-2 and J usage is TRBJ2-2, with D possibly being TRBD1 (7 bases). Between the trimmed V and J ends, which lost 1 base and 2 bases, there was a span of 14 bases. The germline V gene has CDR1 SGHTA and CDR2 FQGNSA. This CDR3 region has 17 residues. The CDR3 bases are TGTGCCAGCAGCTTAGTAGCGGCAGGGGGAAACACCGGGGAGCTGTTTTTT. This gives the protein CASSLVAAGGNTGELFF.

This rearrangement joins TRBV7-2 to TRBJ2-5; TRBD2 is a possible D gene (7 bases). CDR1 SGHTA and CDR2 FQGNSA come from the germline V gene. There are 14 residues in the CDR3. Trimming took off 6 bases at V and 4 bases at J, with 15 bases between the two ends. The DNA of the CDR3 is TGTGCCAGCAGTTTGGGGGGGGCGAGAGAGACCCAGTACTTC. Translation gives CASSLGGARETQYF.

This chain joins TRBV28 and TRBJ2-5; 8 nucleotides align to TRBD1. Germline-derived CDR1 and CDR2 are MDHEN and SYDVKM. Unmatched junction bases numbered 6, after V lost 3 bases and J lost 3 bases. The CDR3 length is 15 residues. The chain's CDR3 is CASSFIRGLKETQYF. The CDR3 coding sequence is TGTGCCAGCAGTTTTATCAGGGGGCTAAAAGAGACCCAGTACTTC. Full variable domain (remainder filled in from reference TRBV28 and TRBJ2-5): DVKVTQSSRYLVKRTGEKVFLECVQDMDHENMFWYRQDPGLGLRLIYFSYDVKMKEKGDIPEGYSVSREKKERFSLILESASTNQTSMYLCASSFIRGLKETQYFGPGTRLLVL.

The chain combines TRBV5-1 with TRBJ1-1; 8 bases are shared with TRBD1. This CDR3 has 13 amino acids. The ends lost 4 bases at V and 8 bases at J; junction bases unmatched: 7. Germline loops: CDR1 SGHRS, CDR2 YFSETQ. This CDR3 is CASSPQRDREAFF. As DNA, the CDR3 is TGCGCCAGCAGCCCTCAGCGGGACAGGGAAGCTTTCTTT.

The chain carries TRBV6-6 and TRBJ2-7; D gene uncertain. The V end was cut by 8 bases, the J end by 6 bases, with 20 bases between. The CDR3 covers 14 residues. Per the germline V gene, CDR1 is MNHNY and CDR2 is SVGAGI (reference sequence). This CDR3 reads CASRIRPDRGEQYF. In DNA, the CDR3 is TGTGCCAGCCGAATTCGCCCCGACCGCGGCGAGCAGTACTTC.

The chain recombines TRBV7-9 with TRBJ1-2, with D unresolved. This CDR3 spans 13 amino acids. Trimming cost V 1 base and J 2 bases, with 5 bases left between them. Germline values: CDR1 SEHNR, CDR2 FQNEAQ (reference sequence). This CDR3 is CASSLVLNYGYTF. The CDR3 DNA reads TGTGCCAGCAGCTTAGTACTCAACTATGGCTACACCTTC.